This entry lists 4 T cell receptor beta chains sequenced from one sample in a study of T cells in Graves' hyperthyroidism and ophthalmopathy. RNA transcripts served as the template for amplifying TCR beta CDR3 regions. RT-PCR in the first round (using the HTBI primer set) targeted the TCR CDR3. TCRdb ran MiXCR on the multiplex PCR reads and lists one entry per CDR3 protein. The sample records roughly 650,000 distinct CDR3 sequences, roughly 16% being singletons. Material for sequencing was blood. The receptors here all came from a woman in her thirties or forties with Graves' ophthalmopathy.

Concerning this clonotype: It may be a read error: a sequence one base away is much more abundant. This rearrangement joins TRBV11-1 to TRBJ2-5, with unresolved D. Germline loops: CDR1 SGHAT, CDR2 FQDESV (reference sequence). The CDR3 consists of 15 residues. The CDR3 reads CASSSGQAIQETQHF. The CDR3 DNA is TGTGCCAGCAGCAGTGGTCAAGCTATCCAAGAGACCCAGCACTTC.

This clonotype appeared a few times. A much larger clonotype is one base distant, so this may be a read error. The rearrangement links TRBV12-3 or TRBV12-4 to TRBJ2-7, with TRBD1 identical over 10 bases. J gave up 9 bases and V 6 bases, and 11 bases lay outside the gene matches. The CDR3 loop spans 14 amino acids. CDR3 nucleotide sequence: TGTGCCAGCAGATCCCCGGGGACAGGGGCCGGGCAGTACTTC. Amino acid sequence: CASRSPGTGAGQYF.

This clonotype has more than one count but fewer than ten. This rearrangement joins TRBV7-2 to TRBJ2-1; the match to TRBD2 covers 7 bases. The CDR3 runs to 17 residues. Looked up from germline, CDR1 is SGHTA and CDR2 is FQGNSA. With 3 bases clipped from V and 4 bases from J, the junction kept 12 bases outside the gene matches. As DNA, the CDR3 is TGTGCCAGCAGCTTTGGGGGGGGGGGGTTTGGTTACAATGAGCAGTTCTTC. This codes for CASSFGGGGFGYNEQFF.

This clonotype occurred many times. The chain employs TRBV6-6 and TRBJ2-7, with D uncertain. Between the trimmed V and J ends, which lost 0 bases and 2 bases, there was a span of 14 bases. This CDR3 region has 16 residues. Germline lookup yields CDR1 MNHNY and CDR2 SVGAGI (reference sequence). CDR3 residues: CASSYSSSALPYEQYF. The CDR3 bases are TGTGCCAGCAGTTACTCGTCTTCGGCCCTTCCCTACGAGCAGTACTTC.